A selection of T cell receptor beta chains follows, all from one sample in a study of post-analysis software for immune sequencing data. From the PCR reads, TCRdb called clonotypes with MiXCR, one entry per CDR3 protein. The sample contains fewer than 600,000 distinct CDR3 sequences, under 55% of which appear only once. The sample taken for sequencing was blood. These receptors were taken from a girl between 10 and 17 years old with multiple sclerosis. The CDR3 runs from the conserved cysteine through the conserved F or W. D genes are given only for firm matches. Not every row has a clone size; where given, it reads once, few, many or a size class.

clone size	D gene	V gene	J gene	CDR3 DNA	CDR3 protein
NA	TRBD1	TRBV7-6	TRBJ1-1	TGTGCCAGCAGCTCGATCCGGGACAGCCTCGGGAAAAACACTGAAGTTTTCTTT	CASSSIRDSLGKNTEVFF
many	TRBD1	TRBV5-5	TRBJ2-5	TGTGCCAGCAGCTGGGGGGGACAGGGGCCCCAAGAGACCCAGTACTTC	CASSWGGQGPQETQYF
NA	NA	TRBV20-1	TRBJ2-7	TGCAGTGCTAGTACGAGACAGATCTACGAGCAGTACTTC	CSASTRQIYEQYF
many	TRBD2	TRBV5-1	TRBJ2-7	TGCGCCAGCAGCTTGGATCTAGCGGGAGACTACGAGCAGTACTTC	CASSLDLAGDYEQYF
few	NA	TRBV29-1	TRBJ2-5	TGCAGCGTCGCTAGTCCAAGGGGACCCTCTCAAGAGACCCAGTACTTC	CSVASPRGPSQETQYF
NA	NA	TRBV20-1	TRBJ2-1	TGCAGTGCTAGACTAACGGGCTACAATGAGCAGTTCTTC	CSARLTGYNEQFF
once	NA	TRBV29-1	TRBJ1-1	TGCAGCGCCCATCGCCCGAGCACTGAAGCTTTCTTT	CSAHRPSTEAFF
NA	TRBD1	TRBV7-9	TRBJ2-7	TGTGCCAGCAGCTTCAGGGGGCAGAACGAGCAGTACTTC	CASSFRGQNEQYF
once	NA	TRBV29-1	TRBJ2-4	TGCAGCGTTGAAGAGCGAGGGGACACCAAAAACATTCAGTACTTC	CSVEERGDTKNIQYF
NA	TRBD1	TRBV28	TRBJ2-5	TGTGCCAGCAGTCGGGACAGGGGTCAGGCCCAGTACTTC	CASSRDRGQAQYF
NA	NA	TRBV7-2	TRBJ2-1	TGTGCCAGCAGCTTTTGGGGATACAATGAGCAGTTCTTC	CASSFWGYNEQFF
few	NA	TRBV5-1	TRBJ2-7	TGCGCCAGCAGCCCCCCGGGGGTGGCAGGCATCTACGAGCAGTACTTC	CASSPPGVAGIYEQYF
few	NA	TRBV12-3/TRBV12-4	TRBJ1-2	TGTGCCAGCAGTTTAGGGACGATCGGCTACACCTTC	CASSLGTIGYTF
few	TRBD1	TRBV6-5	TRBJ1-5	TGTGCCAGCAGTTACTCACAGGGGGCGCGGGGTCAGCCCCAGCATTTT	CASSYSQGARGQPQHF
once	TRBD2	TRBV20-1	TRBJ2-5	TGCAGTGCCAACGCAATGGGAGGGCCGCGGGAGCAGTACTTC	CSANAMGGPREQYF
few	NA	TRBV7-2	TRBJ2-7	TGTGCCAGCAGCCCCGGGGCTTTCTACGAGCAGTACTTC	CASSPGAFYEQYF
many	TRBD1	TRBV29-1	TRBJ2-5	TGCAGCGTTGAGGCAGACAGGGTTGGCGAGACCCAGTACTTC	CSVEADRVGETQYF
NA	NA	TRBV4-1	TRBJ2-3	TGCGCCAGCAGCCAATTGGCATCTAGCACAGATACGCAGTATTTT	CASSQLASSTDTQYF
NA	NA	TRBV5-5	TRBJ2-6	TGTGCCAGCAGCTTCGAACCGAGGGCCGGGGCCAACGTCCTGACTTTC	CASSFEPRAGANVLTF
once	TRBD1	TRBV29-1	TRBJ2-7	TGCAGCGGGATGGACAGGGCAACCTACGAGCAGTACTTC	CSGMDRATYEQYF
NA	NA	TRBV7-8	TRBJ2-7	TGTGCCAGCAGCCCGGAGGCGAGCTCCTACGAGCAGTACTTC	CASSPEASSYEQYF
NA	NA	TRBV7-9	TRBJ2-5	TGTGCCAGCAGTAACCCGGGGCAAGAGACCCAGTACTTC	CASSNPGQETQYF
few	NA	TRBV5-1	TRBJ2-7	TGCGCCAGCAGCTTGGAGCCAGAGTACGAGCAGTACTTC	CASSLEPEYEQYF
NA	TRBD2	TRBV12-3/TRBV12-4	TRBJ2-3	TGTGCCAGCAGTTCTGGGACTAGCGGGACCCGCGGCACAGATACGCAGTATTTT	CASSSGTSGTRGTDTQYF
NA	TRBD1	TRBV6-1	TRBJ1-2	TGTGCCAGCAGCGTTACAGGGGGCATAGGCTATGGCTACACCTTC	CASSVTGGIGYGYTF
many	TRBD2	TRBV12-3/TRBV12-4	TRBJ2-1	TGTGCCAGCAGTTTAACAGCGGGAGGAGTAGCGAATGAGCAGTTCTTC	CASSLTAGGVANEQFF
NA	NA	TRBV5-1	TRBJ2-1	TGCGCCAGCAGCCAGGAGTCCGCCTACAATGAGCAGTTCTTC	CASSQESAYNEQFF
few	NA	TRBV20-1	TRBJ2-7	TGCAGTGCGCTGTGGAGTGGGTCCTACGAGCAGTACTTC	CSALWSGSYEQYF
NA	NA	TRBV29-1	TRBJ2-5	TGCAGCGCGGACGGGGGAGAGACCCAGTACTTC	CSADGGETQYF
NA	TRBD1	TRBV5-1	TRBJ1-2	TGCGCCAGCAGCTTGGTACAGGGGAACTATGGCTACACCTTC	CASSLVQGNYGYTF
few	TRBD2	TRBV7-9	TRBJ2-1	TGTGCCAGCTCAAGGGGACTAGCGGGAATCAATGAGCAGTTCTTC	CASSRGLAGINEQFF
NA	NA	TRBV28	TRBJ1-6	TGTGCCGGTAGATCGGACGCAGATAATTCACCCCTCCACTTT	CAGRSDADNSPLHF
few	NA	TRBV9	TRBJ2-7	TGTGCCAGCAGCTCTAGTGGAGAAAGAGCCTACGAGCAGTACTTC	CASSSSGERAYEQYF
many	NA	TRBV29-1	TRBJ2-7	TGCAGCGCAGCGCCCCGAGCGGGTTACGAGCAGTACTTC	CSAAPRAGYEQYF
NA	TRBD2	TRBV18	TRBJ2-3	TGTGCCAGCTCACCTCGAAGCGGGAGTGGCAATACGCAGTATTTT	CASSPRSGSGNTQYF
few	TRBD1	TRBV18	TRBJ2-2	TGTGCCAGCTCATCCGACAGGGACACCGGGGAGCTGTTTTTT	CASSSDRDTGELFF
NA	NA	TRBV6-6	TRBJ1-1	TGTGCCAGCAGTTATTCGGGCGTTGAAGCTTTCTTT	CASSYSGVEAFF
few	NA	TRBV5-1	TRBJ2-5	TGCGCCAGCAGCTTGAATTGGGTTGGGGAGACCCAGTACTTC	CASSLNWVGETQYF
NA	NA	TRBV28	TRBJ1-2	TGTGCCAGCAGTCTCGGGACGTTGAGCTACACCTTC	CASSLGTLSYTF
NA	TRBD2	TRBV5-1	TRBJ2-7	TGCACCAGCAGCTTGGGACTAGCCCCGGACGGCGCCTACGAGCAGTACTTC	CTSSLGLAPDGAYEQYF
NA	NA	TRBV2	TRBJ2-3	TGTGCCAGCAGTCGAGTTGAAGATACGCAGTATTTT	CASSRVEDTQYF
few	NA	TRBV29-1	TRBJ2-5	TGCAGCGGGGGTCGGGCGGAAGAGACCCAGTACTTC	CSGGRAEETQYF
NA	NA	TRBV29-1	TRBJ1-1	TGCAGCGTTGAAAATCCAGGGAGGCGGAACACTGAAGCTTTCTTT	CSVENPGRRNTEAFF
NA	NA	TRBV6-2/TRBV6-3	TRBJ2-1	TGTGCCAGCAGTTTTGGGGGCTTTAATGAGCAGTTCTTC	CASSFGGFNEQFF
NA	NA	TRBV12-3/TRBV12-4	TRBJ1-3	TGTGCCAGCACCAGGGACGGCGGAAACACCATATATTTT	CASTRDGGNTIYF
NA	NA	TRBV12-3/TRBV12-4	TRBJ2-7	TGTGCCAGCAGGGCTACCTACGAGCAGTACTTC	CASRATYEQYF
few	TRBD1	TRBV6-1	TRBJ2-5	TGTGCCAGCAGTACCCGACAGGGGGATCAAGAGACCCAGTACTTC	CASSTRQGDQETQYF
NA	TRBD1	TRBV7-9	TRBJ2-5	TGTGCCAGCAGCCTAGTGAGTGGACAGGGGGACCAAGAGACCCAGTACTTC	CASSLVSGQGDQETQYF
NA	TRBD2	TRBV5-1	TRBJ2-1	TGCGCCAGCAGCTTCAGGACTAGCGGGAGGGCCAATGAGCAGTTCTTC	CASSFRTSGRANEQFF